The 5 T cell receptor beta chains below all came from one sample that was sequenced in a study of blood T cell repertoires in COVID-19. Clones were read by immunoSEQ multiplex PCR, and TCRdb kept only the in-frame ones, dropping some. The table lists 300,000 to 450,000 clones, more than 75% of them singletons, with more than 0.95% in the top ten. Sequenced material: PBMCs or T cells enriched from blood (not recorded which). The receptor source for this set is a woman under 30 who had recovered from COVID-19.

The CDR3 loop is CASSQGDHASDEQFF. For the CDR3, the DNA is TGTGCCAGCAGCCAAGGAGACCACGCTAGCGATGAGCAGTTCTTC. The chain combines TRBV4-2 with TRBJ2-1, with D perhaps matching TRBD2 (6 bases). The length of the CDR3 is 15 residues. V lost 1 base to trimming and J lost 8 bases, with 15 bases between them. Germline lookup yields CDR1 LGHNA and CDR2 YNFKEQ.

A word on this clone: Its ends do not fully match the called genes, so a read error is possible. V is TRBV27 and J is TRBJ1-1; no clear D gene. CDR3 length: 13 amino acids. CDR1 and CDR2 (germline): MNHEY, SMNVEV (reference sequence). The chain's CDR3 is CVSSLRGNTEAFF. The DNA of the CDR3 is TGTGTCAGCAGTTTACGGGGTAACACTGAAGCTTTCTTT.

V usage is TRBV11-3 and J usage is TRBJ2-3; TRBD2 might be the D (6 bases). The V gene's germline CDR1 is SGHNT and CDR2 YENEEA. CDR3 length: 14 amino acids. V lost 4 bases and J 3 bases, leaving 11 bases between the germline ends. The CDR3 nucleotides are TGTGCCAGCAGCTACGGGGACTTTACAGATACGCAGTATTTT. It translates to CASSYGDFTDTQYF.

The chain joins TRBV6-5 to TRBJ2-7, with D possibly matching TRBD1 (6 bases). The CDR3 spans 13 residues. V lost 5 bases and J 1 base, leaving 9 bases between the germline ends. The germline gives CDR1 MNHEY, CDR2 SVGAGI. This CDR3 reads CASSNRESYEQYF. The CDR3 DNA is TGTGCCAGCAGTAACAGGGAATCCTACGAGCAGTACTTC.

This clone was recorded only once. The same CDR3 can be traced to other DNA sequences in this sample. The V call is TRBV4-3, the J call TRBJ1-1; no clear D. CDR3 length equals 14 residues. CDR1 is LGHNA and CDR2 is YSLEER in the germline V gene. V shed 1 base and J shed 2 bases, with 8 bases lying between them. The CDR3 DNA is TGCGCCAGCAGCCAAGTTCGAGGAAACACTGAAGCTTTCTTT. Translating gives CASSQVRGNTEAFF.